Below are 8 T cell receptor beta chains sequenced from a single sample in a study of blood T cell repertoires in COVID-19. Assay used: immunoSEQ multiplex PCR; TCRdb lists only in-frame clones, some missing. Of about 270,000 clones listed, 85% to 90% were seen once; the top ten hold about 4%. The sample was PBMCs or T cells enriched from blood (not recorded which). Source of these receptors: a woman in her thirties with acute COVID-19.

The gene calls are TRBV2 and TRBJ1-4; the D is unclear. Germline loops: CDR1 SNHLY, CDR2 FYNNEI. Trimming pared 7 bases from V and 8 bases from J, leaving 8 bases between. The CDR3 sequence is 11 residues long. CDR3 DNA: TGTGCCAGCAATTTCCGGGAAAAACTGTTTTTT. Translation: CASNFREKLFF. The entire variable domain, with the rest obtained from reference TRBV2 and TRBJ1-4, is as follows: EPEVTQTPSHQVTQMGQEVILRCVPISNHLYFYWYRQILGQKVEFLVSFYNNEISEKSEIFDDQFSVERPDGSNFTLKIRSTKLEDSAMYFCASNFREKLFFGSGTQLSVL.

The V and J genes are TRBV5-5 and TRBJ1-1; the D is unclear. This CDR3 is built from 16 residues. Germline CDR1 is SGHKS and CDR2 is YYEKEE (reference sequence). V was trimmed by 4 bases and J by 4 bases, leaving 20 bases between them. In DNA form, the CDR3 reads TGTGCCAGCAGCCCGGGCCCCGGGGATATTGGCACTGAAGCTTTCTTT. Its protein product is CASSPGPGDIGTEAFF.

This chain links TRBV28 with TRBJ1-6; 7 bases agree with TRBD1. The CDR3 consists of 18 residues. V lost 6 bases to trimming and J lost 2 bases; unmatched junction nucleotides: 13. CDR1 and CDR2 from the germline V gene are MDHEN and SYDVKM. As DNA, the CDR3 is TGTGCCAGCAGACCAAAAGGATACAGGGGTCCCTATAATTCACCCCTCCACTTT. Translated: CASRPKGYRGPYNSPLHF.

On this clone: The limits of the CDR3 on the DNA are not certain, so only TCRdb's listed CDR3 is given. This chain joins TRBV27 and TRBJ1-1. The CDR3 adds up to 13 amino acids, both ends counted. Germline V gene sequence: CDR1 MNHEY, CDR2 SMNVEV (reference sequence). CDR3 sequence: CASSSSGNTEAFF.

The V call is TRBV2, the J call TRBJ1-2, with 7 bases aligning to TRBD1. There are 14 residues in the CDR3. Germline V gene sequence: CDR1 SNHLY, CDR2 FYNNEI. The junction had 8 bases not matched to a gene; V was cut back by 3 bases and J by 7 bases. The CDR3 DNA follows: TGTGCCAGCAGTGATTTACAGGGGTTGGGTGGCTACACCTTC. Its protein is CASSDLQGLGGYTF.

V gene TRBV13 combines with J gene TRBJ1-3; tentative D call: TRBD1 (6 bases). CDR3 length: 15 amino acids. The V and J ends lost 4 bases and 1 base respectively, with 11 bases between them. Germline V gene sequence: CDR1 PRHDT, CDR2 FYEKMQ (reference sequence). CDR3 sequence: CASSSGQISGNTIYF. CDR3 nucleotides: TGTGCCAGCAGCTCCGGACAGATTTCTGGAAACACCATATATTTT. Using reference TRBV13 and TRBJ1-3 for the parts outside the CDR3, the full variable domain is AAGVIQSPRHLIKEKRETATLKCYPIPRHDTVYWYQQGPGQDPQFLISFYEKMQSDKGSIPDRFSAQQFSDYHSELNMSSLELGDSALYFCASSSGQISGNTIYFGEGSWLTVV.

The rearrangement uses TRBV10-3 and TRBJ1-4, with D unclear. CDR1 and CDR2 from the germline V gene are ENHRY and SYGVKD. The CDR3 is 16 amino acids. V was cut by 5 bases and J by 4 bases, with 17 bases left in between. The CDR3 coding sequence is TGTGCCATCAGTACGCGGCCCAACACAAATAATGAAAAACTGTTTTTT. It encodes CAISTRPNTNNEKLFF.

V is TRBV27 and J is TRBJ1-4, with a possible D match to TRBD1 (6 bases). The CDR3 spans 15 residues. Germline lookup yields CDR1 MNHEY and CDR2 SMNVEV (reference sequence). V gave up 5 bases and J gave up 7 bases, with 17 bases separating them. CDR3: CASSTGLGAGEKLFF. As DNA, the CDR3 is TGTGCCAGCAGTACTGGTCTGGGGGCTGGTGAAAAACTGTTTTTT.